The 5 T cell receptor beta chains below were found in one sample sequenced in a study of control samples from healthy donors and cancer patients. Profiling relied on immunoSEQ multiplex PCR, and the TCRdb table lists in-frame clones only, not all of them. The data show some 120,000 clones, more than 85% seen once. Sequencing was done on a sample of blood. These receptors were taken from a man younger than 35 in good health.

The CDR3 loop is CASSDVRGPTDTQYF. DNA for the CDR3: TGTGCCAGCAGTGACGTAAGGGGTCCCACAGATACGCAGTATTTT. V gene TRBV6-4 combines with J gene TRBJ2-3; perhaps TRBD1 as D (5 bases). CDR3 length: 15 amino acids. Trimming stripped 2 bases from V and 2 bases from J, with 11 bases between. CDR1 and CDR2 from the germline V gene are MRHNA and SNTAGT.

The chain uses TRBV24-1 and TRBJ2-7; no clear D gene. The CDR3 runs 14 residues. V lost 3 bases, J lost 1 base, and 9 bases lay in between. Per germline, CDR1 KGHDR and CDR2 SFDVKD. CDR3 in amino acids: CATSDVGSSYEQYF. DNA of the CDR3: TGTGCCACCAGTGATGTTGGCAGTTCCTACGAGCAGTACTTC.

CDR3 DNA sequence: TGTGCCAGCAGACTCGTCGGGGGTCCCCGGAATGGCTACACCTTC. Its protein is CASRLVGGPRNGYTF. The chain uses TRBV6-5 and TRBJ1-2; D perhaps matches TRBD1 (5 bases). The V and J ends lost 6 bases and 6 bases respectively, with 20 bases between them. This CDR3 spans 15 amino acids. Per the germline V gene, CDR1 is MNHEY and CDR2 is SVGAGI.

The chain carries TRBV7-6 and TRBJ1-5; TRBD1 is a possible D gene (6 bases). The V end was cut by 3 bases, the J end by 3 bases, with 12 bases between. The length of the CDR3 is 15 residues. Per germline, CDR1 SGHVS and CDR2 FNYEAQ. The CDR3 bases are TGTGCCAGCAGCTTGTCCAGGGGTGACAATCAGCCCCAGCATTTT. It translates to CASSLSRGDNQPQHF.

The chain links TRBV28 to TRBJ2-1; 8 nucleotides match TRBD2. Trimming removed 5 bases from V and 7 bases from J; junction bases left unmatched: 13. Per germline, CDR1 MDHEN and CDR2 SYDVKM. This CDR3 comprises 16 residues. The DNA of the CDR3 is TGTGCCAGCAGTCCTAGGACTAGCTTGGGGAGGAATGAGCAGTTCTTC. This sequence encodes CASSPRTSLGRNEQFF. Based on the CDR3 plus reference TRBV28 and TRBJ2-1, the full variable domain is DVKVTQSSRYLVKRTGEKVFLECVQDMDHENMFWYRQDPGLGLRLIYFSYDVKMKEKGDIPEGYSVSREKKERFSLILESASTNQTSMYLCASSPRTSLGRNEQFFGPGTRLTVL.